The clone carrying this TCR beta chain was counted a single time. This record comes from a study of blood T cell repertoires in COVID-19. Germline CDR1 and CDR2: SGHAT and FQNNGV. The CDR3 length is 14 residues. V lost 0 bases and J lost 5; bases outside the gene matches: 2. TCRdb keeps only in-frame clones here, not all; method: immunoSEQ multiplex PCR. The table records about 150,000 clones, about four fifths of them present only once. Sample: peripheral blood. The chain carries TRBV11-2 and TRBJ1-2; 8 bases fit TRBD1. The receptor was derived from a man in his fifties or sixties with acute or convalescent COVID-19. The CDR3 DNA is TGTGCCAGCAGCTTAGAAGACAGGGGATATGGCTACACCTTC. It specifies CASSLEDRGYGYTF.